This paragraph reports one T cell receptor beta chain. What it recognizes is unknown. Naive CD4+ T cells were purified with Tregs depleted by CD25. Germline V gene sequence: CDR1 SGHDN, CDR2 FVKESK. The CDR3 spans 15 residues. V shed 2 bases, J shed 6 bases, and the junction held 5 bases outside the gene matches. After constant-region reverse-primer amplification, full-length variable regions underwent semi-nested PCR with Nested Universal Primer A. TCRdb analysed the 5' RACE reads with MiXCR anew, one entry per CDR3 protein. The sample holds roughly 56,000 distinct CDR3 sequences, more than 25% seen once. Whole-study findings and limits: The larger cohort examined one V-J beta rearrangement, not whole repertoires. Tumor memory CD4+ T cell TCR gene usage was found to cluster with blood and lymph node memory CD4+ cells and with lymph node naive CD4+ cells.

The sequencing input was tumor-infiltrating naive CD4+ T cells sorted from the breast tumor. The subset here: naive CD4+ T cells, CD4+CD45RA+CD25-. This sequence joins TRBV14 and TRBJ2-4, with 9 bases identical to TRBD2. This receptor was identified in a female donor with breast cancer. The CDR3 DNA reads as TGTGCCAGCAGCCAAACTGCGGGGGGGGGAAACATTCAGTACTTC. This translates into CASSQTAGGGNIQYF.